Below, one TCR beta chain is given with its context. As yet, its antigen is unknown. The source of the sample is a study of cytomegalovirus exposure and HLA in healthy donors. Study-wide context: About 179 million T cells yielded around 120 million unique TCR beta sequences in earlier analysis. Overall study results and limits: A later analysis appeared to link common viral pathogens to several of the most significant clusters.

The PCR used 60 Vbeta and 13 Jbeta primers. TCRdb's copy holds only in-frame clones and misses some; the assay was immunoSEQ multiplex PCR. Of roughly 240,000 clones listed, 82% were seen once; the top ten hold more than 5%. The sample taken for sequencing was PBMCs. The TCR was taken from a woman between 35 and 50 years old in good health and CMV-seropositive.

Here the CDR3 reads CASSLQTGSNQPQHF. The CDR3 DNA sequence: TGTGCCAGCAGCTTACAGACAGGGAGCAATCAGCCCCAGCATTTT. The chain joins TRBV7-8 to TRBJ1-5, with 7 bases that match TRBD1. The CDR3 loop spans 15 amino acids. Germline-derived CDR1 and CDR2 are SGHVS and FQNEAQ. Trimming removed 2 bases from V and 1 base from J; junction bases left unmatched: 2.